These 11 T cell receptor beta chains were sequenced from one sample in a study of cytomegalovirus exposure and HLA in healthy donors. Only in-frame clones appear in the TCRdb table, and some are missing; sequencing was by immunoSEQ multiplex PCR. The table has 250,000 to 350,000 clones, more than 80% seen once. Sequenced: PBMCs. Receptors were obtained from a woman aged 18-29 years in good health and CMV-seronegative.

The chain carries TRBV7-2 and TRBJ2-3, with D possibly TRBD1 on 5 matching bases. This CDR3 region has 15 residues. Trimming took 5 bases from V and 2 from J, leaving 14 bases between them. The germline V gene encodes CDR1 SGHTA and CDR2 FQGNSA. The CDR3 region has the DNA TGTGCCAGCAGCCCCCTCCCCAGGGACACAGATACGCAGTATTTT. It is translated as CASSPLPRDTDTQYF.

This chain's CDR3 is CASRSLGAGGERGQFF. In nucleotides, the CDR3 is TGTGCCAGCCGAAGTTTGGGAGCGGGAGGGGAACGGGGGCAGTTCTTC. The V gene is TRBV27, the J gene TRBJ2-1; 10 bases agree with TRBD2. CDR3 size: 16 residues. The V segment lost 8 bases and the J segment 12 bases; nucleotides outside the gene matches: 19. Per the germline V gene, CDR1 is MNHEY and CDR2 is SMNVEV (reference sequence).

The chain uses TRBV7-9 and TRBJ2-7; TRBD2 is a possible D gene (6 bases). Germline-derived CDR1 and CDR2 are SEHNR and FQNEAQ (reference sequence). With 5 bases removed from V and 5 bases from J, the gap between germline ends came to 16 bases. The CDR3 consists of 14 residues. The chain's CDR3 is CASSPGGAWDEQYF. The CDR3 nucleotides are TGTGCCAGCAGCCCCGGCGGGGCTTGGGACGAGCAGTACTTC.

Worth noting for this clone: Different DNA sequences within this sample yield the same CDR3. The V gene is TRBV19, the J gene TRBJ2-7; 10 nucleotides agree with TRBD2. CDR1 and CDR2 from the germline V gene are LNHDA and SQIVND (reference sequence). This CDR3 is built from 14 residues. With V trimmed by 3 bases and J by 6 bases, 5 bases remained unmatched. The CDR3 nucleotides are TGTGCCAGTAGTATTGGGTTAGCGGGAGGCGAGCAGTACTTC. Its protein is CASSIGLAGGEQYF.

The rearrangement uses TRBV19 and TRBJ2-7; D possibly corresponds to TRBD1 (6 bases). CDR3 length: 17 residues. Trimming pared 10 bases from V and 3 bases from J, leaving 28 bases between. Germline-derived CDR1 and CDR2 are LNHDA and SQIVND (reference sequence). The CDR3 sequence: CATVGQGSLSRNYEQYF. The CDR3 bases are TGTGCCACCGTGGGGCAGGGGTCGTTATCCCGCAACTACGAGCAGTACTTC.

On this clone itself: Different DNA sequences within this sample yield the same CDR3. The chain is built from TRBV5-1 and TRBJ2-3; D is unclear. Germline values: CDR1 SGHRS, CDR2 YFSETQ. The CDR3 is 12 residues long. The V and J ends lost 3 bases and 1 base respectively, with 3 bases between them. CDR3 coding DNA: TGCGCCAGCAGCTCTGGCACAGATACGCAGTATTTT. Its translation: CASSSGTDTQYF.

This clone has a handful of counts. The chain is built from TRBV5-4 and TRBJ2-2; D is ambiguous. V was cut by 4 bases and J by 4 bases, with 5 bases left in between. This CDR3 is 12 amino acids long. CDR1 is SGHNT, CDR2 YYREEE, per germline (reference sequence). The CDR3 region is CASSPITGELFF. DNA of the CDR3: TGTGCCAGCAGCCCCATCACCGGGGAGCTGTTTTTT.

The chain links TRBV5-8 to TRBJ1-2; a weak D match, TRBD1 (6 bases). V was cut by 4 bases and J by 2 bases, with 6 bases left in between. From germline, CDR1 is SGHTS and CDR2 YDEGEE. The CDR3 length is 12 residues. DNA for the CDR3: TGTGCCAGCAGCAGGGGGAACTATGGCTACACCTTC. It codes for CASSRGNYGYTF.

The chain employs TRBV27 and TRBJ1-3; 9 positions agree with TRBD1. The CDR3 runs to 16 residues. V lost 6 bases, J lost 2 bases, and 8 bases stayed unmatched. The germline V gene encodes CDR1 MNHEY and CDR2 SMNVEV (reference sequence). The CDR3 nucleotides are TGTGCCAGCAGGCTACAGGGGGCAGGGGCTGGAAACACCATATATTTT. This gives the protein CASRLQGAGAGNTIYF.

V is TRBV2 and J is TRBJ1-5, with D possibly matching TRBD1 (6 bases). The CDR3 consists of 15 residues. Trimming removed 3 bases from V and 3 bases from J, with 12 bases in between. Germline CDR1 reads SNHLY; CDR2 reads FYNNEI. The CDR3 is CASSEGADINQPQHF. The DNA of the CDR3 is TGTGCCAGCAGTGAGGGGGCAGACATCAATCAGCCCCAGCATTTT.

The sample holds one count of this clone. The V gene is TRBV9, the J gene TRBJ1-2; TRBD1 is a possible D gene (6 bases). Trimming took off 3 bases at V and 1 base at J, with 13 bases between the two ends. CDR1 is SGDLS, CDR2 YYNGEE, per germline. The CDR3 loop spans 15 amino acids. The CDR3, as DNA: TGTGCCAGCAGCGGAGGGGGTGAGCTTAACTATGGCTACACCTTC. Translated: CASSGGGELNYGYTF.